This note documents a single T cell receptor beta chain sequence. Its antigen is unknown. The sample is drawn from a study of cytomegalovirus exposure and HLA in healthy donors. Study observations and caveats: Approximately 160 TCR beta chains were listed as cytomegalovirus-associated.

It was with 60 Vbeta and 13 Jbeta primers that the PCR ran. Generated by immunoSEQ multiplex PCR, the TCRdb table keeps only in-frame clones and is missing some. The data hold around 200,000 clones, with roughly 80% observed a single time. This receptor was identified in a woman between 18 and 29 years old in good health and CMV-seronegative. Source material: PBMCs.

CDR3 DNA: TGTGCCAGCAGAGCAAGGGGAACTGAAGCTTTCTTT. This codes for CASRARGTEAFF. The V gene is TRBV5-6, the J gene TRBJ1-1; D is perhaps TRBD1 (5 bases). The CDR3 loop spans 12 amino acids. From germline, CDR1 is SGHDT and CDR2 YYEEEE. The V end was cut by 5 bases, the J end by 5 bases, with 10 bases between. The full variable domain, in which reference TRBV5-6 and TRBJ1-1 provide the parts outside the CDR3, is DAGVTQSPTHLIKTRGQQVTLRCSPKSGHDTVSWYQQALGQGPQFIFQYYEEEERQRGNFPDRFSGHQFPNYSSELNVNALLLGDSALYLCASRARGTEAFFGQGTRLTVV.